This T cell receptor beta chain is from a study of shared clonotypes between healthy human individuals. The CDR3 contains 15 residues. Trimming left V 7 bases short and J 0 bases short, with 13 bases between. Looked up from germline, CDR1 is SGHNT and CDR2 is YENEEA. Produced via immunoSEQ multiplex PCR; TCRdb's table is partial and in-frame only. The sample consists of about 380,000 clones, approximately 96% of them appearing once. The chain joins TRBV11-3 to TRBJ1-3; no clear D gene. The clonotype was recovered from a young man in good health. Sample: memory CD8+ T cells sorted from blood. Subset of the sample: CD45RO+ cells pooled with CCR7-negative TemRA cells. Here the CDR3 reads CASIGVGSSGNTIYF. CDR3 nucleotide sequence: TGTGCCAGCATCGGAGTCGGTAGCTCTGGAAACACCATATATTTT. The full variable domain, in which reference TRBV11-3 and TRBJ1-3 provide the parts outside the CDR3, is EAGVVQSPRYKIIEKKQPVAFWCNPISGHNTLYWYLQNLGQGPELLIRYENEEAVDDSQLPKDRFSAERLKGVDSTLKIQPAELGDSAVYLCASIGVGSSGNTIYFGEGSWLTVV.